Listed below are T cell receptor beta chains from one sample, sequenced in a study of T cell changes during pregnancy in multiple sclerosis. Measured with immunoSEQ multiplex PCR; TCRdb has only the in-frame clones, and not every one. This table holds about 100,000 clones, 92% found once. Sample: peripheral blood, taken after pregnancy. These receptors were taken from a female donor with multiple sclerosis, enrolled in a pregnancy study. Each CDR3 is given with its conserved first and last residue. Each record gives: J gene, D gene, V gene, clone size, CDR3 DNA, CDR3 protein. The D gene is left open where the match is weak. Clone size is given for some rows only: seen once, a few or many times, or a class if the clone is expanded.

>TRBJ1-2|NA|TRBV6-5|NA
TGTGCCAGCAGTTACTCGGAGGGTGCCTATGGCTACACCTTC
CASSYSEGAYGYTF
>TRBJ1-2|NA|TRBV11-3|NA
TGTGCCAGCAGCTTCCCCTCAGCTAACTATGGCTACACCTTC
CASSFPSANYGYTF
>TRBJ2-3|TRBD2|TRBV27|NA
TGTGCCAGCAGTCCCACCTGGACTAGCGCCGGTACGCAGTATTTT
CASSPTWTSAGTQYF
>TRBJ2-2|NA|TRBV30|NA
TGTGCCTGGAGTGTAACTGGAGCCGGGGAGCTGTTTTTT
CAWSVTGAGELFF
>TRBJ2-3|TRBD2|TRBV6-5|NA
TGTGCCAGTCGGGGGGGTACAGATACGCAGTATTTT
CASRGGTDTQYF
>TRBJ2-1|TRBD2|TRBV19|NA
TGTGCCAGTAGTATTAAGAACCCCGTAGCGGGGTTCTACAATGAGCAGTTCTTC
CASSIKNPVAGFYNEQFF
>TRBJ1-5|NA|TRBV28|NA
TGTGCCAGCAGTTTATGGGGGGGGGAAGGCGGCAATCAGCCCCAGCATTTT
CASSLWGGEGGNQPQHF
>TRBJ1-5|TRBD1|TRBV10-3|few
TGTGCCATCGGACAGGGCGGACAGCCCCAGCATTTT
CAIGQGGQPQHF
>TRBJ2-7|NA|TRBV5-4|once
TGTGCCAGCAGCGACCGGAGGGCCGGCACCTACGAGCAGTACTTC
CASSDRRAGTYEQYF
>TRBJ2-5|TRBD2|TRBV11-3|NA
TGTGCCAGCAGCTTAGATCCGGGTAGCGGGGGGACCCAGTACTTC
CASSLDPGSGGTQYF
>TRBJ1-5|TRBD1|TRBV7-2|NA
TGTGCCAGCAGCTTAGGGGGTACAGGGGGGCAGCCCCAGCATTTT
CASSLGGTGGQPQHF
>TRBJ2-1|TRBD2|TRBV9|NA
TGTGCCAGCAGCGGTGGACTAGCGGTTAACAATGAGCAGTTCTTC
CASSGGLAVNNEQFF
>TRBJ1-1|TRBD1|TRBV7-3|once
TGTGCCAGCAGCCAAACAGGGGGCACTGAAGCTTTCTTT
CASSQTGGTEAFF
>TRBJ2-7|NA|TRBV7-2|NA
TGTGCCAGCAGCCGAGGGGGTACGTCCTACGAGCAGTACTTC
CASSRGGTSYEQYF
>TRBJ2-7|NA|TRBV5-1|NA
TGCGCCAGCAGCTTGGCCGATTCCGGGATTAACTACGAGCAGTACTTC
CASSLADSGINYEQYF
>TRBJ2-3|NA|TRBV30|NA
TGTGCCTGGTACTATCAACCCTCACACACAGATACGCAGTATTTT
CAWYYQPSHTDTQYF
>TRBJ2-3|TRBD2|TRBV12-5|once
TGTGCTAGTGCCAAGGCTAGCGGGAACACAGATACGCAGTATTTT
CASAKASGNTDTQYF
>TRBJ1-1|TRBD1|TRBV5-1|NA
TGCGCCAGCAGCTCCCAGGGGGGGAACACTGAAGCTTTCTTT
CASSSQGGNTEAFF
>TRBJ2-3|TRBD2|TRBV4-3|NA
TGCGCCAGCAGCCACAGGGCTCTAGCGGGGGGGCGGTCAGATACGCAGTATTTT
CASSHRALAGGRSDTQYF
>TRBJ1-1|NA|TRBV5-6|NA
TGTGCCAGCAGTGTCAGGGACACTGAAGCTTTCTTT
CASSVRDTEAFF
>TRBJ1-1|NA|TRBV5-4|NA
TGTGCCAGCAGATTAACAGAAGGGGCCAGGGGATATACTGAAGCTTTCTTT
CASRLTEGARGYTEAFF
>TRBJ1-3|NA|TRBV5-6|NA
TGTGCCAGCAGCTTTGGCCAGGGGAGAGGAAACACCATATATTTT
CASSFGQGRGNTIYF
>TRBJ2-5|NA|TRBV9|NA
TGTGCCAGCAGCGTAGGGGTAGGGGGAGAGACCCAGTACTTC
CASSVGVGGETQYF